These 27 T cell receptor beta chains originate from one sample sequenced in a study of CXCR4 blockade with PD-1 therapy in pancreatic cancer. TCRdb's copy holds only in-frame clones and misses some; the assay was immunoSEQ multiplex PCR. The data contain about 5,100 clones, roughly 50% of them singletons. The sample comprised tumor tissue. These receptors all come from a human donor with pancreatic ductal adenocarcinoma.

The chain couples TRBV19 to TRBJ2-2, with D perhaps TRBD2 (6 bases). The V gene lost 6 bases and the J gene lost 5 bases, with 13 bases spanning the gap. The CDR3 runs 14 residues. Germline assignment: CDR1 LNHDA and CDR2 SQIVND (reference sequence). CDR3 coding DNA: TGTGCCAGTAGCCTTGCCGCGGGAACCGGGGAGCTGTTTTTT. Its translation: CASSLAAGTGELFF. Together with reference TRBV19 and TRBJ2-2, the CDR3 gives the full variable domain: DGGITQSPKYLFRKEGQNVTLSCEQNLNHDAMYWYRQDPGQGLRLIYYSQIVNDFQKGDIAEGYSVSREKKESFPLTVTSAQKNPTAFYLCASSLAAGTGELFFGEGSRLTVL.

The chain employs TRBV28 and TRBJ1-2; D call uncertain. This CDR3 comprises 15 residues. Trimming stripped 8 bases from V and 2 bases from J, with 18 bases between. Germline loops: CDR1 MDHEN, CDR2 SYDVKM. The DNA of the CDR3 is TGTGCCAGCGGAACCCTCACAGAGATAAACTATGGCTACACCTTC. It encodes CASGTLTEINYGYTF.

This chain connects TRBV19 to TRBJ1-3, with TRBD1 as a possible D gene (6 bases). CDR1 LNHDA and CDR2 SQIVND come from the germline V gene (reference sequence). The V and J ends lost 2 bases and 0 bases respectively, with 11 bases between them. The CDR3 loop spans 16 amino acids. The CDR3 here is CASSISPDSSGNTIYF. The CDR3 DNA reads as TGTGCCAGTAGTATATCCCCGGACAGCTCTGGAAACACCATATATTTT.

Note on this clone: One end of the junction is discordant with germline, which a read error may explain. The genes are TRBV6-8 and TRBJ1-4; TRBD1 is a possible D gene (6 bases). Germline V CDR1 and CDR2: MNHGY, SAAAGT. CDR3 length: 15 amino acids. The CDR3 bases are TGTGCCAGTAGCTATACATCAGGGGCTAACGAAAAACTGTTTTTT. Amino acids: CASSYTSGANEKLFF.

This sequence joins TRBV19 and TRBJ1-2; maybe TRBD1 (6 bases). CDR3 size: 15 residues. Germline V gives CDR1 LNHDA, CDR2 SQIVND (reference sequence). V lost 8 bases and J lost 1, with 17 bases in between. The CDR3 region is CASGVRDINNYGYTF. The CDR3 DNA follows: TGTGCCAGTGGCGTTAGGGACATCAATAACTATGGCTACACCTTC.

The gene calls are TRBV18 and TRBJ2-5, with a tentative D call TRBD2 (6 bases). The germline V and J ends were trimmed by 8 bases and 5 bases, with 12 bases remaining between them. From germline, CDR1 is KGHSH and CDR2 LQKENI. The CDR3 has 12 residues. CDR3 sequence reads: CASNRGSETQYF. In nucleotides, the CDR3 is TGTGCCAGCAACCGGGGGAGTGAGACCCAGTACTTC. Filled out from reference TRBV18 and TRBJ2-5, the complete variable domain reads NAGVMQNPRHLVRRRGQEARLRCSPMKGHSHVYWYRQLPEEGLKFMVYLQKENIIDESGMPKERFSAEFPKEGPSILRIQQVVRGDSAAYFCASNRGSETQYFGPGTRLLVL.

In this sample, this clone turned up a few times. The chain employs TRBV4-2 and TRBJ1-1, with D perhaps TRBD1 (5 bases). There are 15 residues in the CDR3. Germline V CDR1 and CDR2: LGHNA, YNFKEQ. Trimming pared 5 bases from V and 4 bases from J, leaving 17 bases between. CDR3 in amino acids: CASSLGTGVPTEAFF. For the CDR3, the DNA is TGTGCCAGCAGCTTAGGGACCGGGGTTCCCACTGAAGCTTTCTTT.

The CDR3 reads CATSREDRNTGELFF. The CDR3 DNA is TGTGCCACCAGCAGAGAGGACAGAAACACCGGGGAGCTGTTTTTT. The gene calls are TRBV15 and TRBJ2-2; weak D call: TRBD1 (6 bases). With 0 bases removed from V and 2 bases from J, the gap between germline ends came to 7 bases. In germline, CDR1 is LNHNV, CDR2 YYDKDF (reference sequence). The CDR3 spans 15 residues.

The chain has TRBV18 and TRBJ2-3; no definite D call. Germline lookup yields CDR1 KGHSH and CDR2 LQKENI. V lost 0 bases and J lost 3, with 10 bases in between. The CDR3 extends over 15 amino acids. CDR3 DNA sequence: TGTGCCAGCTCACCACCGGTCCGTCAGACAGATACGCAGTATTTT. This codes for CASSPPVRQTDTQYF.

This clone was observed a few times. The rearrangement uses TRBV6-8 and TRBJ1-1; 8 bases line up with TRBD1. Germline V gene lookup returns CDR1 MNHGY and CDR2 SAAAGT. With V trimmed by 7 bases and J by 9 bases, 7 bases remained unmatched. This CDR3 comprises 12 residues. The chain's CDR3 is CASTRTGSKAFF. DNA for the CDR3: TGTGCCAGCACCCGGACAGGGAGCAAAGCTTTCTTT.

The chain uses TRBV10-2 and TRBJ2-3; D call uncertain. This CDR3 has 14 amino acids. Deletions cut 4 bases from V and 4 bases from J, with 12 bases between. CDR1 and CDR2 (germline): WSHSY, SAAADI. The DNA for the CDR3 is TGCGCCAGCAGTGGAAACGGGCGAGCAGATACGCAGTATTTT. Amino acid sequence: CASSGNGRADTQYF.

The rearrangement uses TRBV19 and TRBJ1-2; D is perhaps TRBD1 (6 bases). Deletions cut 7 bases from V and 2 bases from J, with 23 bases between. This CDR3 has 17 residues. Germline lookup yields CDR1 LNHDA and CDR2 SQIVND (reference sequence). The CDR3 DNA reads TGTGCCAGTATCGGTAGAACTCAGGGGCCCGACAACTATGGCTACACCTTC. It translates to CASIGRTQGPDNYGYTF.

The chain has TRBV30 and TRBJ1-2; D gene unclear. Trimming stripped 0 bases from V and 5 bases from J, with 16 bases between. This CDR3 is 15 amino acids long. The germline V gene encodes CDR1 GTSNPN and CDR2 SVGIG (reference sequence). The CDR3 region has the DNA TGTGCCTGGAGTGTACTCAAGAGCCCTAGGTATGGCTACACCTTC. Translating gives CAWSVLKSPRYGYTF.

This clone showed up just a few times. The gene calls are TRBV5-1 and TRBJ2-2, with 7 bases matching TRBD1. The CDR3 runs 15 residues. Germline-derived CDR1 and CDR2 are SGHRS and YFSETQ. V gave up 4 bases and J gave up 6 bases; unmatched junction bases: 9. The CDR3 DNA reads as TGCGCCAGCAGCACCTCCCGACAGGGTGCCGGGGAGCTGTTTTTT. Protein: CASSTSRQGAGELFF.

This chain uses TRBV19 with TRBJ2-7; no clear D gene. V lost 5 bases and J lost 0, with 11 bases in between. Germline V gene lookup returns CDR1 LNHDA and CDR2 SQIVND (reference sequence). This CDR3 comprises 14 residues. Written as DNA, the CDR3 is TGTGCCAGTAGTCGTTCGCCGACCTCCTACGAGCAGTACTTC. This translates into CASSRSPTSYEQYF.

This chain uses TRBV28 with TRBJ2-7; 7 bases match TRBD2. This CDR3 contains 12 residues. V dropped 3 bases and J dropped 9; count of bases not matched to a gene: 5. Looked up from germline, CDR1 is MDHEN and CDR2 is SYDVKM. The CDR3 reads CASSFTSVGQYF. CDR3 sequence (DNA): TGTGCCAGCAGTTTCACTAGCGTGGGGCAGTACTTC.

V is TRBV19 and J is TRBJ2-7; tentatively, D is TRBD1 (6 bases). This CDR3 has 15 residues. The V gene lost 5 bases and the J gene lost 4 bases, with 18 bases spanning the gap. Germline V lookup: CDR1 LNHDA, CDR2 SQIVND (reference sequence). CDR3 residues: CASSPSGHMRYEQYF. The CDR3 nucleotides read TGTGCCAGTAGTCCCTCGGGACATATGCGATACGAGCAGTACTTC.

The J gene is TRBJ2-2, the V gene TRBV19; D might be TRBD1 or TRBD2, each matching 5 bases. The CDR3 is made up of 13 amino acids. V lost 9 bases and J 3 bases, leaving 11 bases between the germline ends. Germline CDR1 is LNHDA and CDR2 is SQIVND (reference sequence). DNA for the CDR3: TGTGCCAGCTCTGGGACCCACACCGGGGAGCTGTTTTTT. The encoded protein is CASSGTHTGELFF.

This clone is categorized as medium-sized. The chain recombines TRBV9 with TRBJ2-7; 7 nucleotides agree with TRBD1. This CDR3 spans 13 amino acids. Germline V gene sequence: CDR1 SGDLS, CDR2 YYNGEE. V trimming: 4 bases; J trimming: 4 bases; junction bases outside the gene matches: 5. For the CDR3, the DNA is TGTGCCAGCAGCCCAGGGGGTCAATACGAGCAGTACTTC. It encodes CASSPGGQYEQYF.

This clone was counted a few times. The rearrangement uses TRBV7-7 and TRBJ2-2, with TRBD2 matching over 13 bases. V lost 7 bases and J lost 7; bases outside the gene matches: 9. Germline CDR1 and CDR2: SSHAT and FNYEAQ (reference sequence). The CDR3 is made up of 16 amino acids. CDR3 sequence: CASTPGLAGVGGELFF. CDR3 bases: TGTGCCAGCACCCCTGGACTAGCGGGAGTTGGCGGGGAGCTGTTTTTT.

This clone was picked up a small number of times. The V call is TRBV9, the J call TRBJ2-7; D gene unclear. V dropped 4 bases and J dropped 5 bases, with 16 bases sitting between them. This CDR3 has 14 amino acids. Germline V gene data show CDR1 as SGDLS and CDR2 as YYNGEE. The CDR3 nucleotides read TGTGCCAGCAGCATACAGCACTCGGCCCACGAGCAGTACTTC. It translates to CASSIQHSAHEQYF.

The chain links TRBV18 to TRBJ2-7; D is possibly TRBD2 (6 bases). This CDR3 comprises 14 residues. Trimming took off 2 bases at V and 1 base at J, with 9 bases between the two ends. Germline CDR1 and CDR2: KGHSH and LQKENI. CDR3 sequence (DNA): TGTGCCAGCTCACCAGGGGGGTGGTCCTACGAGCAGTACTTC. Protein product: CASSPGGWSYEQYF.

Written as DNA, the CDR3 is TGTGCCAGGGGGAGACTAGCGGGAGACGAGCAGTACTTC. Translated, it gives CARGRLAGDEQYF. The V and J genes are TRBV9 and TRBJ2-7; TRBD2 matches at 12 bases. Germline lookup yields CDR1 SGDLS and CDR2 YYNGEE. The CDR3 has 13 amino acids. Germline trimming cut 8 bases from V and 5 bases from J; bases unmatched to any gene: 5.

This clone showed up just a few times. The rearrangement links TRBV28 to TRBJ2-5; D might be TRBD2 (6 bases). Germline values: CDR1 MDHEN, CDR2 SYDVKM. Trimming removed 4 bases at V and 2 bases at J, with 14 bases between. The CDR3 loop spans 15 amino acids. The CDR3 protein is CASSSLGLIQETQYF. The CDR3 DNA reads as TGTGCCAGCAGTTCCCTGGGACTGATACAAGAGACCCAGTACTTC.

The chain links TRBV6-8 to TRBJ1-2; no clear D. Trimming shortened V by 2 bases and J by 3 bases, and 10 bases separated the two germline ends. Germline CDR1 is MNHGY and CDR2 is SAAAGT. The CDR3 covers 14 residues. The CDR3 DNA follows: TGTGCCAGCAGTTACGGGGAATTCGACTATGGCTACACCTTC. This codes for CASSYGEFDYGYTF.

The table lists this clone with a few counts. V is TRBV30 and J is TRBJ1-1, with D tentatively TRBD1 (5 bases). Trimming cost V 0 bases and J 1 base, with 9 bases left between them. The length of the CDR3 is 14 residues. Germline CDR1 is GTSNPN and CDR2 is SVGIG (reference sequence). The CDR3 sequence: CAWSVVRANTEAFF. The DNA of the CDR3 is TGTGCCTGGAGTGTCGTCAGGGCGAACACTGAAGCTTTCTTT.

The V and J genes are TRBV19 and TRBJ2-5; 9 nucleotides agree with TRBD1. Germline V gene data show CDR1 as LNHDA and CDR2 as SQIVND (reference sequence). With 6 bases clipped from V and 2 bases from J, the junction kept 7 bases outside the gene matches. This CDR3 region has 15 residues. The CDR3 is CASSMGQGKQETQYF. In DNA form, the CDR3 reads TGTGCCAGTAGCATGGGACAGGGCAAACAAGAGACCCAGTACTTC.